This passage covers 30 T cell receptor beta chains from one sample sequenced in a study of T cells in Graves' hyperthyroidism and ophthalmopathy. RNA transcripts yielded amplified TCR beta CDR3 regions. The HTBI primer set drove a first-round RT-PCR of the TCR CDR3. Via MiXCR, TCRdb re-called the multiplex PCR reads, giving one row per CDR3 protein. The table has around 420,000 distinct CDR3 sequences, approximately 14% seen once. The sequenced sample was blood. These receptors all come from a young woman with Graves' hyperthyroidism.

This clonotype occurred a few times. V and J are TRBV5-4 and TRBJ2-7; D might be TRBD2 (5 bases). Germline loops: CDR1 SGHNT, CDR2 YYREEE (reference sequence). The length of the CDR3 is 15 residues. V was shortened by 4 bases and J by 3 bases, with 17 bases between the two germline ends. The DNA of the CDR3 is TGTGCCAGCAGCCCGGGGAAGGGAGCTTACTACGAGCAGTACTTC. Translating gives CASSPGKGAYYEQYF. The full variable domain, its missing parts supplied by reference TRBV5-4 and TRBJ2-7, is ETGVTQSPTHLIKTRGQQVTLRCSSQSGHNTVSWYQQALGQGPQFIFQYYREEENGRGNFPPRFSGLQFPNYSSELNVNALELDDSALYLCASSPGKGAYYEQYFGPGTRLTVT.

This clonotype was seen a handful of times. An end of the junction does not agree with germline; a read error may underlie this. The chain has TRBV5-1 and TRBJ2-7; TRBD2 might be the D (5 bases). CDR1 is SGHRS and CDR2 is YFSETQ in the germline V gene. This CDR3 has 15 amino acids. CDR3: CASSLAAGGLYGQYF. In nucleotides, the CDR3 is TGCGCCAGCAGTTTGGCCGCAGGCGGACTCTACGGGCAGTACTTC.

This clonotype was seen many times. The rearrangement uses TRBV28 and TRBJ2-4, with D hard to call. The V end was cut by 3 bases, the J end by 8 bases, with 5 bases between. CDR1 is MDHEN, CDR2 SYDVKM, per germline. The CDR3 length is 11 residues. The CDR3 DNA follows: TGTGCCAGCAGTTTCTCGGACATTCAGTACTTC. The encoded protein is CASSFSDIQYF. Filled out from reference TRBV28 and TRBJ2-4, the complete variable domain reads DVKVTQSSRYLVKRTGEKVFLECVQDMDHENMFWYRQDPGLGLRLIYFSYDVKMKEKGDIPEGYSVSREKKERFSLILESASTNQTSMYLCASSFSDIQYFGAGTRLSVL.

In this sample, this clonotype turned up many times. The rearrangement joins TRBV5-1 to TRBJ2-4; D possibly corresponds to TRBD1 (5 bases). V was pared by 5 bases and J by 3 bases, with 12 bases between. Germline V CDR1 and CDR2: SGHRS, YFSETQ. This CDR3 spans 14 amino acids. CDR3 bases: TGCGCCAGCAGGGGTACAGGCGGCAAAAACATTCAGTACTTC. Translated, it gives CASRGTGGKNIQYF.

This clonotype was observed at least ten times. The CDR3 here is CAWREPGRKSSYEQYF. CDR3 DNA sequence: TGTGCCTGGAGAGAGCCGGGACGTAAAAGCTCCTACGAGCAGTACTTC. This chain uses TRBV30 with TRBJ2-7; D may match TRBD1 or TRBD2 (5 bases each). With 3 bases removed from V and 0 bases from J, the gap between germline ends came to 18 bases. CDR1 is GTSNPN, CDR2 SVGIG, per germline (reference sequence). This CDR3 is built from 16 residues. The full variable domain, its missing parts supplied by reference TRBV30 and TRBJ2-7, is SQTIHQWPATLVQPVGSPLSLECTVEGTSNPNLYWYRQAAGRGLQLLFYSVGIGQISSEVPQNLSASRPQDRQFILSSKKLLLSDSGFYLCAWREPGRKSSYEQYFGPGTRLTVT.

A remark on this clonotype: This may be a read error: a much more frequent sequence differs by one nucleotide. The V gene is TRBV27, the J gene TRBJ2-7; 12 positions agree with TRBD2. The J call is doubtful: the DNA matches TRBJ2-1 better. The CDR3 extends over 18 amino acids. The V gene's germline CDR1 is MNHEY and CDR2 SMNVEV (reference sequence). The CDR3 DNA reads TGTGCCAGCAGTCACCGACTAGCGGGAGAAAATAGGGCCTACGAGCAGTTCTTC. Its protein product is CASSHRLAGENRAYEQFF.

DNA for the CDR3: TGTGCCAGCAGTCCCACGATTTCGTTTAGCTCCTACAATGAGCAGTTCTTC. This codes for CASSPTISFSSYNEQFF. The V gene is TRBV27, the J gene TRBJ2-1; D is unclear. The CDR3 contains 17 residues. The V gene lost 5 bases and the J gene lost 0 bases, with 17 bases spanning the gap. Germline V lookup: CDR1 MNHEY, CDR2 SMNVEV (reference sequence).

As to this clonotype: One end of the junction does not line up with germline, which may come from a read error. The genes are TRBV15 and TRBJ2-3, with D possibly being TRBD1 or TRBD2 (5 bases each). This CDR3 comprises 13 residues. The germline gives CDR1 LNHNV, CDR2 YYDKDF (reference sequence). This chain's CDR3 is CATSKGPPDTRYF. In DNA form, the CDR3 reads TGTGCCACCAGCAAGGGACCCCCAGATACGCGGTATTTT.

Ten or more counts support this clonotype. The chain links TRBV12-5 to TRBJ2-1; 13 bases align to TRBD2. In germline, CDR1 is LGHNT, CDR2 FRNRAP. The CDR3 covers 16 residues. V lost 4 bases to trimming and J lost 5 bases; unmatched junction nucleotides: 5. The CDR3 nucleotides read TGTGCTAGTGGTTCGGGACTAGCGGGAAGAAACAATGAGCAGTTCTTC. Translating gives CASGSGLAGRNNEQFF.

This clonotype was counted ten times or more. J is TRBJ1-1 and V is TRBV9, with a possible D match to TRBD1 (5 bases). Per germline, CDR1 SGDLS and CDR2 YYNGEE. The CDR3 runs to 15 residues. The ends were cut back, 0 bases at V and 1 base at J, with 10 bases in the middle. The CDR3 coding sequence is TGTGCCAGCAGCGTAGGGGGCGGATCGAACACTGAAGCTTTCTTT. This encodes CASSVGGGSNTEAFF.

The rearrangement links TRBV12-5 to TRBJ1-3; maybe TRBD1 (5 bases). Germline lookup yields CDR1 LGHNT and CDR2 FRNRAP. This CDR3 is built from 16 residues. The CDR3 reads CASSSLGESLGNTIYF. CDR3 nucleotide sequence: TGTGCCAGCAGTTCCCTAGGGGAGTCATTGGGAAACACCATATATTTT. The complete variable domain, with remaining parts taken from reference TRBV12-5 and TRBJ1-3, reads DARVTQTPRHKVTEMGQEVTMRCQPILGHNTVFWYRQTMMQGLELLAYFRNRAPLDDSGMPKDRFSAEMPDATLATLKIQPSEPRDSAVYFCASSSLGESLGNTIYFGEGSWLTVV.

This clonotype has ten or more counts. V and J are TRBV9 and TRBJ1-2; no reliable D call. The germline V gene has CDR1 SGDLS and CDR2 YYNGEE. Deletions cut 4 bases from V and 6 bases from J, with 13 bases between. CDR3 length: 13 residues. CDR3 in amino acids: CASSKGSVDGYTF. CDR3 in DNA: TGTGCCAGCAGCAAAGGGAGCGTGGATGGCTACACCTTC.

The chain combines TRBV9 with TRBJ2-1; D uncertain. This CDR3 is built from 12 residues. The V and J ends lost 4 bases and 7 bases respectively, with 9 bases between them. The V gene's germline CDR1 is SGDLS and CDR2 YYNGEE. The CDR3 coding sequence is TGTGCCAGCAGCACCTTCGAAAATGAGCAGTTCTTC. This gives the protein CASSTFENEQFF.

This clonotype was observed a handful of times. The CDR3 spells CAWSAVRDEQYF. The CDR3 DNA follows: TGTGCCTGGAGTGCTGTGAGAGACGAGCAGTACTTC. The rearrangement joins TRBV30 to TRBJ2-7; no definite D call. Germline CDR1 and CDR2: GTSNPN and SVGIG (reference sequence). The CDR3 contains 12 residues. The ends were cut back, 1 base at V and 5 bases at J, with 9 bases in the middle. The variable domain in full, completed from reference TRBV30 and TRBJ2-7, reads SQTIHQWPATLVQPVGSPLSLECTVEGTSNPNLYWYRQAAGRGLQLLFYSVGIGQISSEVPQNLSASRPQDRQFILSSKKLLLSDSGFYLCAWSAVRDEQYFGPGTRLTVT.

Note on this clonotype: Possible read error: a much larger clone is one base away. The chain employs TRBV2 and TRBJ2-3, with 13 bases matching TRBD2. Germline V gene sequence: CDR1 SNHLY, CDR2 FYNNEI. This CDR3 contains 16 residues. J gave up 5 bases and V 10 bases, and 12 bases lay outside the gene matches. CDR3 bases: TGTGCCAACTCGGAGACTAGCGGGAGGTTGGGAGATACGCAGTATTTT. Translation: CANSETSGRLGDTQYF.

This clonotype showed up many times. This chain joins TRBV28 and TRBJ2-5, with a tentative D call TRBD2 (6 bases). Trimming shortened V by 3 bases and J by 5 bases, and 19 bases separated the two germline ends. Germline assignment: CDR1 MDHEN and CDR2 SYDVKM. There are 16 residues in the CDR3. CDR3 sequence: CASSFAGLLKGETQYF. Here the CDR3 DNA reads TGTGCCAGCAGTTTCGCGGGACTCCTCAAAGGGGAGACCCAGTACTTC.

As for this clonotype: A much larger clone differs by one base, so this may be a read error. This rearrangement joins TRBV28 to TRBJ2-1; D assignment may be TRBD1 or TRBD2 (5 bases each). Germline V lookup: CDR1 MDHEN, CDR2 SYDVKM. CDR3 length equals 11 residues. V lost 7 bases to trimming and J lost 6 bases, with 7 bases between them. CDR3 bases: TGTGCCAGCATTGGGGGCAATGAGCAGTTCTTC. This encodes CASIGGNEQFF.

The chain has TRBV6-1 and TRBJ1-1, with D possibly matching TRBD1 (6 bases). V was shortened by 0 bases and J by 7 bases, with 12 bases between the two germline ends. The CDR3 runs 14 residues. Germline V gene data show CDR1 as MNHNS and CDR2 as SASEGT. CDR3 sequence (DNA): TGTGCCAGCAGTGAAGCGCTCCGGGGGCTTGAAGCTTTCTTT. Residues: CASSEALRGLEAFF.

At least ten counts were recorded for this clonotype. The CDR3, as DNA: TGTGCCAGCAGTGAAGCTGGGTTGGACACTGAAGCTTTCTTT. Protein sequence: CASSEAGLDTEAFF. V usage is TRBV2 and J usage is TRBJ1-1; D unclear. Germline loops: CDR1 SNHLY, CDR2 FYNNEI. The ends were cut back, 0 bases at V and 3 bases at J, with 8 bases in the middle. This CDR3 has 14 amino acids.

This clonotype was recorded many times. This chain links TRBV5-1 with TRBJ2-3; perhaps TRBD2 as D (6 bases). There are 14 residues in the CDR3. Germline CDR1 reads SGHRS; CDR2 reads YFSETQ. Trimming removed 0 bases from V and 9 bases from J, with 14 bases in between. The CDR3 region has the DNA TGCGCCAGCAGCTTGGAGCTGAGCGGGTCCACGCAGTATTTT. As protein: CASSLELSGSTQYF.

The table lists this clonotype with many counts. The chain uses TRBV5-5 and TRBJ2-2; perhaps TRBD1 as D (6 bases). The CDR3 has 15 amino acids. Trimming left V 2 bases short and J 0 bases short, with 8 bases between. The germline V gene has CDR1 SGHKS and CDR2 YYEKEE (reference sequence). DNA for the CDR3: TGTGCCAGCAGCTTTGCAGGGGCGAACACCGGGGAGCTGTTTTTT. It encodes CASSFAGANTGELFF. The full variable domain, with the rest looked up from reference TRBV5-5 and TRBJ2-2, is DAGVTQSPTHLIKTRGQQVTLRCSPISGHKSVSWYQQVLGQGPQFIFQYYEKEERGRGNFPDRFSARQFPNYSSELNVNALLLGDSALYLCASSFAGANTGELFFGEGSRLTVL.

The CDR3 DNA sequence: TGTGCCAGCAGTTTGGGGGGGCGCGGATACGTGACTGAAGCTTTCTTT. This translates into CASSLGGRGYVTEAFF. The J gene is TRBJ1-1, the V gene TRBV28, with TRBD1 as a possible D gene (6 bases). Trimming removed 3 bases from V and 5 bases from J, with 19 bases in between. Germline CDR1 and CDR2: MDHEN and SYDVKM. The CDR3 is 16 amino acids.

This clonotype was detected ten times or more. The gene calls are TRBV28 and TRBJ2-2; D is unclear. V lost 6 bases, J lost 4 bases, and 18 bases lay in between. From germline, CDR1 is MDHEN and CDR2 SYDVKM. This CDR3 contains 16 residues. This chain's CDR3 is CASRPVYEGGTGELFF. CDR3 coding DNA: TGTGCCAGCAGGCCCGTGTACGAAGGCGGCACCGGGGAGCTGTTTTTT.

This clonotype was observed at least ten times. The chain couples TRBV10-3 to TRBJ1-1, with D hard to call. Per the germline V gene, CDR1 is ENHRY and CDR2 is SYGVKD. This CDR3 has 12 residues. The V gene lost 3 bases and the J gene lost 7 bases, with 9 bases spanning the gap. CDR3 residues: CAISEMEGEAFF. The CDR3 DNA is TGTGCCATCAGTGAAATGGAGGGTGAAGCTTTCTTT.

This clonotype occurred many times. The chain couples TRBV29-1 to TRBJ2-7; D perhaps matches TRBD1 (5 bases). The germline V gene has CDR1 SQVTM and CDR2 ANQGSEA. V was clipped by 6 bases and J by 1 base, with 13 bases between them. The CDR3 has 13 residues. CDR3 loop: CSVKAGASYEQYF. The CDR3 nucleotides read TGCAGCGTGAAGGCTGGGGCATCCTACGAGCAGTACTTC.

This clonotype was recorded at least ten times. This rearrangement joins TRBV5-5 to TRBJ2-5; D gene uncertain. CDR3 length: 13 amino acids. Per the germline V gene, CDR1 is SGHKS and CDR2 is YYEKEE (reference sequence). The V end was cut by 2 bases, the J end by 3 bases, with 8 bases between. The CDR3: CASSFGQEETQYF. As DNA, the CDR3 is TGTGCCAGCAGCTTCGGTCAGGAAGAGACCCAGTACTTC.

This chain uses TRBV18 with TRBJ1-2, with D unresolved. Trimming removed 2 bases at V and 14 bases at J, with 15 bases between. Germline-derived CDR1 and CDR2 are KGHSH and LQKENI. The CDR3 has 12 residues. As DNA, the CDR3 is TGTGCCAGCTCACCAAGCCCAATTGGAGAAACCTTC. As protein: CASSPSPIGETF.

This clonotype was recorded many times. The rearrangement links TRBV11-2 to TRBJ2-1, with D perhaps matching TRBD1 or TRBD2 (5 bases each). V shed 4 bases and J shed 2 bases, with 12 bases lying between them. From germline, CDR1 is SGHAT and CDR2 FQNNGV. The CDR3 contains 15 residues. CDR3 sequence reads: CASSSRGTTYNEQFF. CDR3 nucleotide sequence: TGTGCCAGCAGCTCCCGAGGGACGACCTACAATGAGCAGTTCTTC.

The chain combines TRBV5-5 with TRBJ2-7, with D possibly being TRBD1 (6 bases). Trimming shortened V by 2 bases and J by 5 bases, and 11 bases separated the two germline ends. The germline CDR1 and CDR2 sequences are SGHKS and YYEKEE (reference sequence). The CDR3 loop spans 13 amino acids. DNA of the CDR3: TGTGCCAGCAGCTTAATTAGGGGGAACGAGCAGTACTTC. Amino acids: CASSLIRGNEQYF.

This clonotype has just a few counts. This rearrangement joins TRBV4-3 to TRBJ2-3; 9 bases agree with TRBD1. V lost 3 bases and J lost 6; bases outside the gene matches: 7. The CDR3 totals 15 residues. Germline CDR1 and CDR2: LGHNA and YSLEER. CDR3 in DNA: TGCGCCAGCAGCCACGGGACAGGGTATGGGGATACGCAGTATTTT. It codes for CASSHGTGYGDTQYF.